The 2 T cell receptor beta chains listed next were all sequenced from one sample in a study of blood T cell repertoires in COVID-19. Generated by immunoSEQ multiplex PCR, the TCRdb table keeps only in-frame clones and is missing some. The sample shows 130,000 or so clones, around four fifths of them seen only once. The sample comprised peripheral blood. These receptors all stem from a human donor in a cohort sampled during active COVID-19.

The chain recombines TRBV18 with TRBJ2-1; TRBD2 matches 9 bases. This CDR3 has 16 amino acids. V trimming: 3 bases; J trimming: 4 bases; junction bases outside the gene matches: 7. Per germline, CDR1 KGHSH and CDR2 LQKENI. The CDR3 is CASSPSSSGSYNEQFF. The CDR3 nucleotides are TGTGCCAGCTCACCTTCGAGTAGCGGGAGTTACAATGAGCAGTTCTTC. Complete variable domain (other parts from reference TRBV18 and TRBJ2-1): NAGVMQNPRHLVRRRGQEARLRCSPMKGHSHVYWYRQLPEEGLKFMVYLQKENIIDESGMPKERFSAEFPKEGPSILRIQQVVRGDSAAYFCASSPSSSGSYNEQFFGPGTRLTVL.

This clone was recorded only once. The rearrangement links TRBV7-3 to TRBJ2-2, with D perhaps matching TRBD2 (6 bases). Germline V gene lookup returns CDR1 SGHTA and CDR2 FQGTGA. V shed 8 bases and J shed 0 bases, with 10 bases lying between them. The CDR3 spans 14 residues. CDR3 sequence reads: CASSGRTNTGELFF. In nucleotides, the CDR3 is TGTGCCAGCTCAGGGAGGACGAACACCGGGGAGCTGTTTTTT.